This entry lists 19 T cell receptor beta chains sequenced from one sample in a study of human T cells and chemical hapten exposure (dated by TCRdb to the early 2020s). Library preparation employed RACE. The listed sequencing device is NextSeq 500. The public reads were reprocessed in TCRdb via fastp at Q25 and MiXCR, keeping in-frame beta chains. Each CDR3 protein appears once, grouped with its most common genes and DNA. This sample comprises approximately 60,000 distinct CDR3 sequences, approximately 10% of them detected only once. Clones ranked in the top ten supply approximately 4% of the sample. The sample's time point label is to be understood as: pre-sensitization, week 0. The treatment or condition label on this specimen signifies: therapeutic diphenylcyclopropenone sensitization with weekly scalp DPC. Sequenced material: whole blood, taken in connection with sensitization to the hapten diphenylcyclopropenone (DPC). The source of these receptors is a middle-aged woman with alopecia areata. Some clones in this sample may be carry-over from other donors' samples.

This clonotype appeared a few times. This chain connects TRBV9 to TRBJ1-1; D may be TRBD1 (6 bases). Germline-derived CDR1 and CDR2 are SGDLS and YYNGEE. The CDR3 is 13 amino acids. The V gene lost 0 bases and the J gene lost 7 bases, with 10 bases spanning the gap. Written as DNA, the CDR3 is TGTGCCAGCAGCGTAGGGGGGCGCGGTGAAGCTTTCTTT. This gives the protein CASSVGGRGEAFF.

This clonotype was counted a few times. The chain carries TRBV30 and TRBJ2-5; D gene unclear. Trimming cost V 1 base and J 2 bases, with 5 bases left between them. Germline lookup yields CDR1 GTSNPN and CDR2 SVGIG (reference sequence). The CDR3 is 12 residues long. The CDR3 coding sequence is TGTGCCTGGAGTGGGCGGCAAGAGACCCAGTACTTC. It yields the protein CAWSGRQETQYF. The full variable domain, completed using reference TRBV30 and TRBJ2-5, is SQTIHQWPATLVQPVGSPLSLECTVEGTSNPNLYWYRQAAGRGLQLLFYSVGIGQISSEVPQNLSASRPQDRQFILSSKKLLLSDSGFYLCAWSGRQETQYFGPGTRLLVL.

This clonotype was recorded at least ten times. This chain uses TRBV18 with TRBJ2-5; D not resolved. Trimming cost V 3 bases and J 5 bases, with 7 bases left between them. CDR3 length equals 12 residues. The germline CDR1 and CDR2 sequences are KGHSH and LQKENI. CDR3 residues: CASSPSVETQYF. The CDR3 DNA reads TGTGCCAGCTCACCTTCTGTGGAGACCCAGTACTTC.

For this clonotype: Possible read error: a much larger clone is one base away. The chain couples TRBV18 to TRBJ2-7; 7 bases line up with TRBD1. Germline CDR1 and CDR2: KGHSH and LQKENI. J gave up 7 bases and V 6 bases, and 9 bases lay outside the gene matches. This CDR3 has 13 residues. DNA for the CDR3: TGTGCCAGCTCCCCGCGACAGGGCGGAGAGCAGTACTTC. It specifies CASSPRQGGEQYF.

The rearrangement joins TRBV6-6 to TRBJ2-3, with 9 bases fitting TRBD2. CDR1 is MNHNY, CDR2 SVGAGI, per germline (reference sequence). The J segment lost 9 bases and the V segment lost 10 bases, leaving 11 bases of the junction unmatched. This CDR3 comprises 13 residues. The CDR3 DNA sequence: TGTGCCACCCGGGGCGGGGGGGCCGAGACGCAGTATTTT. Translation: CATRGGGAETQYF.

The CDR3: CATSNSTYEQYF. CDR3 DNA: TGTGCCACCAGTAACAGTACCTACGAGCAGTACTTC. The chain couples TRBV24-1 to TRBJ2-7; D gene ambiguous. The CDR3 consists of 12 residues. Germline V gene sequence: CDR1 KGHDR, CDR2 SFDVKD. V lost 6 bases to trimming and J lost 2 bases, with 7 bases between them.

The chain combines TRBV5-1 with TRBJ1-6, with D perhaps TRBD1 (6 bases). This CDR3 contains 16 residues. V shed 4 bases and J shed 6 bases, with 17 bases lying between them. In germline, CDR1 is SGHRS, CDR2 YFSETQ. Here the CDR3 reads CASSPEGGNLNSPLHF. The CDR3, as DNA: TGCGCCAGCAGCCCCGAGGGGGGGAATCTTAATTCACCCCTCCACTTT.

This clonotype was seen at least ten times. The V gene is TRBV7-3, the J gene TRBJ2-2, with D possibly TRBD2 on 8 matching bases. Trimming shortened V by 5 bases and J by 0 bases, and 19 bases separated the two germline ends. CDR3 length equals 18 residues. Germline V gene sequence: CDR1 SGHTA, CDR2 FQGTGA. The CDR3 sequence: CASSPRGSGTANTGELFF. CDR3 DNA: TGTGCCAGCAGCCCCCGGGGTAGCGGGACAGCGAACACCGGGGAGCTGTTTTTT.

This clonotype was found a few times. In nucleotides, the CDR3 is TGTGCCAGCAGTAAAGGGGACAGGCTGGTCCAGCATTTT. Translating gives CASSKGDRLVQHF. The chain uses TRBV6-2 or TRBV6-3 and TRBJ1-5; 8 nucleotides agree with TRBD1. CDR1 is MNHEY and CDR2 is SVGEGT in the germline V gene. The CDR3 totals 13 residues. The V segment lost 5 bases and the J segment 12 bases; nucleotides outside the gene matches: 9.

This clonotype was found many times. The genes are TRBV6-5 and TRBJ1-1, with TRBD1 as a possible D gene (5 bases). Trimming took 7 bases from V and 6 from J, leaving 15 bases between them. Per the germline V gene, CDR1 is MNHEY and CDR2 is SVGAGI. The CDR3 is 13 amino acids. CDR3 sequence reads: CASTRFGGAEAFF. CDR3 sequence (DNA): TGTGCCAGCACCCGATTCGGGGGGGCTGAAGCTTTCTTT.

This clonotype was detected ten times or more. CDR3 sequence reads: CASSLGTGGHYGYTF. The CDR3 nucleotides read TGTGCCAGCAGTCTCGGGACAGGGGGCCACTATGGCTACACCTTC. The chain combines TRBV12-3 or TRBV12-4 with TRBJ1-2; 12 bases are shared with TRBD1. V lost 5 bases to trimming and J lost 3 bases; unmatched junction nucleotides: 4. This CDR3 has 15 residues.

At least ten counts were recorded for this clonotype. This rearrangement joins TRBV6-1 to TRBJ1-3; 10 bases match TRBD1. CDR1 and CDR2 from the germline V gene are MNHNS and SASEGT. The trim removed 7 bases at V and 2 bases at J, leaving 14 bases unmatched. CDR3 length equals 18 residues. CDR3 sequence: CASTRQSTGTGAGNTIYF. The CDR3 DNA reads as TGTGCCAGCACCCGACAGTCGACCGGGACAGGGGCTGGAAACACCATATATTTT.

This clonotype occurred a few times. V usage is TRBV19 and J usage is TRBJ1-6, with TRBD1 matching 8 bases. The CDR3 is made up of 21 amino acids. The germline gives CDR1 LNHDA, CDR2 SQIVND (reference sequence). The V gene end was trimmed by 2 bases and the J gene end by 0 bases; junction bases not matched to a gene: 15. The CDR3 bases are TGTGCCAGTAGTATATGGACAGGGAGCCTTATAACTAGCTCCTATAATTCACCCCTCCACTTT. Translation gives CASSIWTGSLITSSYNSPLHF.

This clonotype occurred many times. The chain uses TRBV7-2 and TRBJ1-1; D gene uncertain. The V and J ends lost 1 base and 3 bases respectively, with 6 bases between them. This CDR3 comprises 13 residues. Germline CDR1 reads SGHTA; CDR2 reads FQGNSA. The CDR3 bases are TGTGCCAGCAGCTTAGAGCAAGACACTGAAGCTTTCTTT. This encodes CASSLEQDTEAFF.

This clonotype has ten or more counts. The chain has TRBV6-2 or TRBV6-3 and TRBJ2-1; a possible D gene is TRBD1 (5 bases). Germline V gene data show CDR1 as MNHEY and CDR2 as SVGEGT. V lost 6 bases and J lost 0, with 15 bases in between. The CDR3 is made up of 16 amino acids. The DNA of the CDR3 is TGTGCCAGCAGCCGAGTTGACAGACTCTCCTACAATGAGCAGTTCTTC. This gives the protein CASSRVDRLSYNEQFF.

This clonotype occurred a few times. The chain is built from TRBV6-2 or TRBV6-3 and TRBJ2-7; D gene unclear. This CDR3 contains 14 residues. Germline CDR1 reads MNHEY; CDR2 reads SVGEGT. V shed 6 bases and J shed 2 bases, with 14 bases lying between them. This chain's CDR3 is CASSRELPPYEQYF. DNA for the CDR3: TGTGCCAGCAGCCGCGAGCTCCCCCCCTACGAGCAGTACTTC.

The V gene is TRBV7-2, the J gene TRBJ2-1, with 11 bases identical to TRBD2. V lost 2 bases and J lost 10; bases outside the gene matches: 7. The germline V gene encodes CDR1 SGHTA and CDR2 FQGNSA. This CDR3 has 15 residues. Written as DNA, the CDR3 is TGTGCCAGCAGCTTAATACTAGCGGGAGAGGGGGAGCAGTTCTTC. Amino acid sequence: CASSLILAGEGEQFF.

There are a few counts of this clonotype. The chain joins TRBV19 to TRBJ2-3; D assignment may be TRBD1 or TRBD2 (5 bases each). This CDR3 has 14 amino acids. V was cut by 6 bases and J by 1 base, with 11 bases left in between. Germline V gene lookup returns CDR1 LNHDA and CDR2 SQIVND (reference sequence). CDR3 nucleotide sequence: TGTGCCAGTAGGGATGGGACCGGCACAGATACGCAGTATTTT. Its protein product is CASRDGTGTDTQYF.

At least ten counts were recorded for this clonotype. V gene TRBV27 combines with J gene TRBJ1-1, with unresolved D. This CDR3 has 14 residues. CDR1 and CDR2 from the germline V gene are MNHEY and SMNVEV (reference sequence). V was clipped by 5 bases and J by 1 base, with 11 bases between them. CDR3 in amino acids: CASSHRGWNTEAFF. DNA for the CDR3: TGTGCCAGCAGTCACAGAGGGTGGAACACTGAAGCTTTCTTT.